The TCR beta chain described here comes from a study of blood T cell repertoires in COVID-19. Repertoires were generated with immunoSEQ multiplex PCR, while TCRdb's copy carries only in-frame clones and drops some. The sample lists over 45,000 clones, 82% occurring once. The germline V gene has CDR1 MNHEY and CDR2 SVGAGI. V lost 2 bases, J lost 1 base, and 12 bases lay in between. This CDR3 is 16 amino acids long. The clonotype was recovered from a human donor in a cohort sampled during active or convalescent COVID-19. The chain uses TRBV6-5 and TRBJ1-3; no firm D call. Sequencing used peripheral blood. CDR3 nucleotides: TGTGCCAGCAGTTACACTGTACAGACGTCTGGAAACACCATATATTTT. Amino acid sequence: CASSYTVQTSGNTIYF.